These T cell receptor beta chains were read from a single sample in a study of T cell changes during pregnancy in multiple sclerosis. The protocol was immunoSEQ multiplex PCR, while the TCRdb copy is restricted to in-frame clones and leaves out a portion. The data show tens of thousands of clones, about 93% seen once. The specimen was peripheral blood, collected in the second trimester of pregnancy. The receptors here all came from a female donor in good health, enrolled as a control in a pregnancy study. Both conserved end residues are part of each CDR3. The D gene is left open where the match is weak. Not all rows give a size; the values are once, few, many and, for expanded clones, a class.

>-|-|TRBJ2-1|TRBV5-4
CASSSKSNEQFF
TGTGCCAGCAGCTCCAAATCCAATGAGCAGTTCTTC
>-|-|TRBJ2-7|TRBV29-1
CSAGSLYEQYF
TGCTCGGCCGGGTCTCTCTACGAGCAGTACTTC
>-|-|TRBJ2-7|TRBV10-2
CASSDFGMRAGEQYF
TGCGCCAGCAGTGATTTTGGGATGCGGGCGGGGGAGCAGTACTTC
>TRBD2|-|TRBJ2-5|TRBV28
CASSSLGLAGEETQYF
TGTGCCAGCAGTTCCCTGGGACTAGCGGGGGAAGAGACCCAGTACTTC
>-|-|TRBJ2-1|TRBV5-1
CASSPQPVYNEQFF
TGCGCCAGCAGCCCACAGCCAGTATACAATGAGCAGTTCTTC
>TRBD2|-|TRBJ2-1|TRBV28
CASRRGLAGYNEQFF
TGTGCCAGCAGGCGGGGACTAGCGGGTTACAATGAGCAGTTCTTC
>TRBD2|-|TRBJ2-6|TRBV2
CASRTGGSLIGANVLTF
TGTGCCAGCAGGACGGGGGGGTCCTTGATAGGGGCCAACGTCCTGACTTTC
>TRBD2|-|TRBJ2-7|TRBV4-2
CASSQYGTSGANYEQYF
TGTGCCAGCAGCCAATACGGGACTAGCGGAGCTAACTACGAGCAGTACTTC
>TRBD1|-|TRBJ1-2|TRBV7-9
CASSPTGALGGYTF
TGTGCCAGCAGCCCAACAGGGGCCCTAGGGGGCTACACCTTC
>-|-|TRBJ2-5|TRBV27
CASKVSVSGETQYF
TGTGCCAGCAAGGTCTCCGTGAGCGGAGAGACCCAGTACTTC
>-|-|TRBJ1-5|TRBV28
CASSARAPKGNQPQHF
TGTGCCAGCAGTGCCAGGGCCCCCAAAGGCAATCAGCCCCAGCATTTT
>TRBD2|-|TRBJ2-5|TRBV18
CASSPTSGKETQYF
TGTGCCAGCTCCCCGACTAGCGGGAAAGAGACCCAGTACTTC
>-|-|TRBJ2-1|TRBV28
CASRSDLSLQFF
TGTGCCAGCAGAAGCGACCTTTCCCTGCAGTTCTTC
>-|-|TRBJ2-1|TRBV11-3
CASSLRGEQFF
TGTGCCAGCAGCTTACGAGGGGAGCAGTTCTTC
>TRBD1|-|TRBJ2-7|TRBV28
CASSFFMSSGGSYEQYF
TGTGCCAGCAGTTTTTTCATGAGCTCAGGGGGCTCCTACGAGCAGTACTTC
>-|-|TRBJ2-7|TRBV2
CASSEQGGSYEQYF
TGTGCCAGCAGTGAACAGGGTGGCTCCTACGAGCAGTACTTC
>-|-|TRBJ1-2|TRBV5-1
CASSLGQYGYTF
TGCGCCAGCAGCTTGGGGCAGTATGGCTACACCTTC
>-|-|TRBJ1-4|TRBV5-6
CASSLAQEDEKLFF
TGTGCCAGCAGCTTGGCCCAGGAGGATGAAAAACTGTTTTTT
>TRBD1|-|TRBJ2-7|TRBV5-4
CASSAGGTGPYEQYF
TGTGCCAGCAGTGCTGGAGGGACAGGCCCCTACGAGCAGTACTTC
>TRBD1|-|TRBJ1-2|TRBV6-5
CASSYLTGNYGYTF
TGTGCCAGCAGTTATCTGACAGGGAACTATGGCTACACCTTC
>-|-|TRBJ2-7|TRBV29-1
CSVGVAAYEQYF
TGCAGCGTTGGGGTAGCGGCCTACGAGCAGTACTTC
>-|-|TRBJ2-5|TRBV5-4
CASSFPVDQETQYF
TGTGCCAGCAGCTTTCCCGTAGATCAAGAGACCCAGTACTTC
>-|-|TRBJ1-2|TRBV5-4
CASTLSLTDYGYTF
TGTGCCAGCACGCTATCCCTTACGGACTATGGCTACACCTTC
>-|-|TRBJ2-5|TRBV7-9
CASSAPEGETQYF
TGTGCCAGCAGCGCACCTGAGGGAGAGACCCAGTACTTC
>-|-|TRBJ2-5|TRBV7-9
CASSLLGQFSRTQYF
TGTGCCAGCAGCCTCCTAGGACAGTTTTCTAGGACCCAGTACTTC
>TRBD2|-|TRBJ2-3|TRBV5-1
CASSLISSGSTDTQYF
TGCGCCAGCAGCTTGATATCTAGCGGGAGCACAGATACGCAGTATTTT
>-|-|TRBJ1-5|TRBV7-9
CASSLNTDQPQHF
TGTGCCAGCAGCTTGAACACCGATCAGCCCCAGCATTTT
>TRBD2|-|TRBJ2-1|TRBV18
CASSLLAGDHEQFF
TGTGCCAGCTCACTTCTAGCGGGGGACCATGAGCAGTTCTTC
>TRBD1|-|TRBJ2-7|TRBV7-6
CASSLSGQGAYEQYF
TGTGCCAGCAGCTTAAGTGGACAGGGGGCCTACGAGCAGTACTTC
>TRBD2|once|TRBJ2-7|TRBV6-1
CAGSRGTSGLYEQYF
TGTGCCGGATCGAGGGGAACTAGCGGCCTCTACGAGCAGTACTTC
>TRBD1|-|TRBJ2-1|TRBV7-2
CASSLGGTGGGEQFF
TGTGCCAGCAGCTTAGGTGGGACAGGGGGCGGTGAGCAGTTCTTC
>-|-|TRBJ2-3|TRBV15
CATSRERRGSVDTQYF
TGTGCCACCAGCAGAGAACGGAGAGGGTCGGTAGATACGCAGTATTTT
>-|-|TRBJ2-5|TRBV2
CASSEAEETQYF
TGTGCCAGCAGTGAAGCTGAGGAGACCCAGTACTTC
>TRBD1|once|TRBJ2-7|TRBV9
CASSVAGQGYEQYF
TGTGCCAGCAGCGTAGCGGGACAGGGCTACGAGCAGTACTTC
>TRBD1|-|TRBJ2-7|TRBV4-1
CASSPSQGAPYEQYF
TGCGCCAGCAGCCCGTCCCAGGGGGCCCCCTACGAGCAGTACTTC
>-|-|TRBJ1-1|TRBV28
CASSRPQYTEAFF
TGTGCCAGCAGTCGTCCCCAGTACACTGAAGCTTTCTTT
>TRBD1|-|TRBJ1-1|TRBV29-1
CSGSRQGAIEAFF
TGCAGCGGGTCGAGACAGGGGGCTATTGAAGCTTTCTTT
>-|-|TRBJ2-7|TRBV19
CASSPQGGTYEQYF
TGTGCCAGTAGTCCCCAGGGGGGAACCTACGAGCAGTACTTC
>-|-|TRBJ2-5|TRBV13
CASSRDWASDQETQYF
TGTGCCAGCAGCAGAGACTGGGCTAGCGACCAAGAGACCCAGTACTTC
>-|-|TRBJ1-2|TRBV6-5
CASKKDSANYGYTF
TGTGCCAGCAAGAAGGACAGCGCAAACTATGGCTACACCTTC
>-|-|TRBJ1-3|TRBV28
CASIPDGGTGNTIYF
TGTGCCAGCATCCCGGATGGGGGCACTGGAAACACCATATATTTT
>-|-|TRBJ1-5|TRBV18
CASSQDLNQPQHF
TGTGCCAGCTCACAGGACTTGAATCAGCCCCAGCATTTT